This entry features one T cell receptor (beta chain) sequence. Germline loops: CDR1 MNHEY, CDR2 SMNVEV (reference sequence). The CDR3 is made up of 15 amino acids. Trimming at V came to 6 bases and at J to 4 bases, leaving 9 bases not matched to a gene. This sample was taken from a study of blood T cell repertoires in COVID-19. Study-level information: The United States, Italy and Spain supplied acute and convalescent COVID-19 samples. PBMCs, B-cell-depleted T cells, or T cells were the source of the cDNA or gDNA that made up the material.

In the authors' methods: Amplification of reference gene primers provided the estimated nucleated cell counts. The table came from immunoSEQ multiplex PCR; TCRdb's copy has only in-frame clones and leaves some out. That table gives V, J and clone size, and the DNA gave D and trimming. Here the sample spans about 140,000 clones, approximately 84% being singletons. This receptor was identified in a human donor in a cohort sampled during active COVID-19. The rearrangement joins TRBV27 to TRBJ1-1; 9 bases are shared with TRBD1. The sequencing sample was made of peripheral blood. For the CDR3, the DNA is TGTGCCAGCAGGGGGGACAGGGCTTTGGGCACTGAAGCTTTCTTT. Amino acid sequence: CASRGDRALGTEAFF.